This T cell receptor beta chain was identified during a study of shared clonotypes between healthy human individuals. Study-level findings and limits: Even with large depth, rarefaction showed that sorted-subset sequencing was incomplete.

This clone was picked up many times. Its cognate antigen is unknown. This same CDR3 is encoded by further DNA sequences in the sample. V lost 7 bases, J lost 1 base, and 4 bases lay in between. The CDR3 is 10 residues long. Germline CDR1 reads SQVTM; CDR2 reads ANQGSEA. It was at deep level that the assay was run. Authors' methods: ImmunoSEQ output lacked quality scores and full-length reads, limiting matched filtering. The assay was immunoSEQ multiplex PCR, and TCRdb's table has in-frame clones only and misses some. The DNA was the basis for D and trimming; V, J and clone size are from that table. The table lists more than 900,000 clones, about 84% of them singletons, with more than 0.55% in the top ten.

V usage is TRBV29-1 and J usage is TRBJ1-1; D unclear. This receptor was identified in a man aged 18 to 30 in good health. Some clones in this sample may be carry-over from other donors' samples. Material for sequencing was memory CD4+ T cells from PBMCs. Subset denoted: CD45RA-negative fraction. CDR3 in amino acids: CSARNTEAFF. DNA for the CDR3: TGCAGCGCCAGGAACACTGAAGCTTTCTTT.